This T cell receptor (beta chain) derives from a study of cytomegalovirus exposure and HLA in healthy donors. The germline V gene encodes CDR1 SQVTM and CDR2 ANQGSEA. Trimming stripped 3 bases from V and 1 base from J, with 14 bases between. The CDR3 has 15 amino acids. PCR employed 60 Vbeta and 13 Jbeta primers. TCRdb's table, derived via immunoSEQ multiplex PCR, lists solely in-frame clones and lacks some. The repertoire holds approximately 170,000 clones, just over 75% seen once, with around 1% in the top ten. The chain links TRBV29-1 to TRBJ2-3; TRBD1 might be the D (5 bases). This receptor was identified in a woman in her thirties or forties in good health and CMV-seronegative. Sample: PBMCs. CDR3 residues: CSVETPPRGTDTQYF. CDR3 nucleotide sequence: TGCAGCGTTGAGACCCCTCCCAGGGGCACAGATACGCAGTATTTT.